This entry concerns a single TCR beta chain. The sample comes from a study of blood T cell repertoires in COVID-19. The CDR3 covers 16 residues. The V gene's germline CDR1 is LGHDT and CDR2 YNNKEL (reference sequence). Trimming took 4 bases from V and 6 from J; bases not matched to a gene: 4. TCRdb's table, derived via immunoSEQ multiplex PCR, lists solely in-frame clones and lacks some. In the table there are 310,000 or so clones, more than 85% of which are singletons. This clonotype was sampled from a young woman with COVID-19, enrolled during active disease. The chain carries TRBV3-1 (or the pseudogene TRBV3-2) and TRBJ2-2, with 14 bases fitting TRBD2. Material for sequencing was peripheral blood. This CDR3 is CASSPGTSGSPGELFF. CDR3 in DNA: TGTGCCAGCAGCCCTGGGACTAGCGGGAGTCCCGGGGAGCTGTTTTTT.